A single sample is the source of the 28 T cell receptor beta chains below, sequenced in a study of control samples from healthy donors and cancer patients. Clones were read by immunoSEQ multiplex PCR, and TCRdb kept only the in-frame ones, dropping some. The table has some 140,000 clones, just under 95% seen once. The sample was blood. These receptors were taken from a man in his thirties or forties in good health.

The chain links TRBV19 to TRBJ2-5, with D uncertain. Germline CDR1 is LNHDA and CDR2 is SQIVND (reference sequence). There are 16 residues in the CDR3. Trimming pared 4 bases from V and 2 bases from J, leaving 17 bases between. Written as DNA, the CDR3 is TGTGCCAGTAGTAGTTGGGCCGTAGCTACACAAGAGACCCAGTACTTC. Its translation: CASSSWAVATQETQYF. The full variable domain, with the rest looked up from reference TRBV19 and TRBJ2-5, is DGGITQSPKYLFRKEGQNVTLSCEQNLNHDAMYWYRQDPGQGLRLIYYSQIVNDFQKGDIAEGYSVSREKKESFPLTVTSAQKNPTAFYLCASSSWAVATQETQYFGPGTRLLVL.

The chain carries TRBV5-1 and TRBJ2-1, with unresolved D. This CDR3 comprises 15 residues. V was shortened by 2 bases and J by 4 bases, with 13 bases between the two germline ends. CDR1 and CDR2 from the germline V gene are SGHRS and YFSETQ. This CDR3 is CASSLVGQSYNEQFF. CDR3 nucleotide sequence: TGCGCCAGCAGCTTAGTCGGCCAGAGTTACAATGAGCAGTTCTTC.

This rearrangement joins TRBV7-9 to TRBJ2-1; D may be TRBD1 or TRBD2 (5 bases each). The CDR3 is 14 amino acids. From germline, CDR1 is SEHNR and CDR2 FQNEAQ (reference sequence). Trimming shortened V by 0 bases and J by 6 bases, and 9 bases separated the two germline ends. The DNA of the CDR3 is TGTGCCAGCAGCTTAGCGGGGACCACCAATGAGCAGTTCTTC. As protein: CASSLAGTTNEQFF.

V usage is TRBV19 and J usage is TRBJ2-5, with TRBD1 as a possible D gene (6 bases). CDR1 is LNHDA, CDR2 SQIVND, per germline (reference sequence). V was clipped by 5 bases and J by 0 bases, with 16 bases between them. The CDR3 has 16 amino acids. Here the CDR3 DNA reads TGTGCCAGTAGTTCTCGGGACACTTGGTACCAAGAGACCCAGTACTTC. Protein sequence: CASSSRDTWYQETQYF.

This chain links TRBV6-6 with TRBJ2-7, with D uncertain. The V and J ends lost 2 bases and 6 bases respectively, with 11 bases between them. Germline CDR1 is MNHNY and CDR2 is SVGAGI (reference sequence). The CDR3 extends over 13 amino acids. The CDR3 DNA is TGTGCCAGCAGTTACCTACCCGGCGTCGAGCAGTACTTC. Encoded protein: CASSYLPGVEQYF.

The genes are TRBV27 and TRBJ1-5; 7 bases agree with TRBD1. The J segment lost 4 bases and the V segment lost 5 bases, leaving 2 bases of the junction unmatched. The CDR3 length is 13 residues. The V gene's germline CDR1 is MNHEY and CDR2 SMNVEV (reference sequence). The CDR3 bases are TGTGCCAGCAGTCCGACAGGGAATCAGCCCCAGCATTTT. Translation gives CASSPTGNQPQHF.

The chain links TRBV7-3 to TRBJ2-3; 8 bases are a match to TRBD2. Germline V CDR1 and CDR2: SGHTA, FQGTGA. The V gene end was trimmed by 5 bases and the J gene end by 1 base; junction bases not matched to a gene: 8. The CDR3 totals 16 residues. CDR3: CASSLGRAGGTDTQYF. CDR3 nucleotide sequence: TGTGCCAGCAGCCTCGGGAGGGCCGGAGGCACAGATACGCAGTATTTT.

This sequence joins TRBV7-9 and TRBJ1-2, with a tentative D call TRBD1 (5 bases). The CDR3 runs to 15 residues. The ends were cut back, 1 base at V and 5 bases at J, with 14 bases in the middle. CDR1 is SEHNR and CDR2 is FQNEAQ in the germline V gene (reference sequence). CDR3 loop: CASSLGQPQWYGYTF. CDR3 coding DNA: TGTGCCAGCAGCTTAGGACAGCCCCAGTGGTATGGCTACACCTTC.

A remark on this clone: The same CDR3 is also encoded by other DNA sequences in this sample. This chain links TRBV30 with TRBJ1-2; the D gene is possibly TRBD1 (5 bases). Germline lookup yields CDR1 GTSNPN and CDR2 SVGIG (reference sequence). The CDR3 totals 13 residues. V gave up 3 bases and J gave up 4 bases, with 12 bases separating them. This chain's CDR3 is CAWSRDRPYGYTF. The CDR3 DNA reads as TGTGCCTGGAGCAGGGATAGACCCTATGGCTACACCTTC.

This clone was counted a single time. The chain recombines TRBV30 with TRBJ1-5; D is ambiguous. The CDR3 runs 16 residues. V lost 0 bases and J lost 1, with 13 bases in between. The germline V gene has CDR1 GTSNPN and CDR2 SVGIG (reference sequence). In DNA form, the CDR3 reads TGTGCCTGGAGTGTACTAGGGCCAGGAAGCAATCAGCCCCAGCATTTT. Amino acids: CAWSVLGPGSNQPQHF.

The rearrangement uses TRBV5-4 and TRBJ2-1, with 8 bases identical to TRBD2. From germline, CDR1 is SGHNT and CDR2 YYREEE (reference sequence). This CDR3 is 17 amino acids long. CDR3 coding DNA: TGTGCGAAAAAGGTACTAGCGGCTTCCCCTTTCAACAATGAGCAGTTCTTC. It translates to CAKKVLAASPFNNEQFF.

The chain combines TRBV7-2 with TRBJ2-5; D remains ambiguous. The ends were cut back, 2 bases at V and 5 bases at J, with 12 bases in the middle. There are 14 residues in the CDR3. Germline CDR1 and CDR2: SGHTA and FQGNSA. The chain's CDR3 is CASSLSPGVETQYF. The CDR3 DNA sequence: TGTGCCAGCAGCTTATCACCGGGCGTCGAGACCCAGTACTTC.

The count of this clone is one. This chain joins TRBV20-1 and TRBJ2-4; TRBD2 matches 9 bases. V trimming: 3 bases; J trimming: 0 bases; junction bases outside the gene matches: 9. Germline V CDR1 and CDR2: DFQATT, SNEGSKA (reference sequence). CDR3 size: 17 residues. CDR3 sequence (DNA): TGCAGTGCTAGTCCTATTAGCGGGAGAGTAGCCAAAAACATTCAGTACTTC. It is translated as CSASPISGRVAKNIQYF.

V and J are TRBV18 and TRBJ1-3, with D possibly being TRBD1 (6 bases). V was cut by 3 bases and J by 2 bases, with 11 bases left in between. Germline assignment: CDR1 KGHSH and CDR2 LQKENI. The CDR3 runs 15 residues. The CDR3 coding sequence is TGTGCCAGCTCACCTACAGGGTCCCCTGGAAACACCATATATTTT. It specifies CASSPTGSPGNTIYF.

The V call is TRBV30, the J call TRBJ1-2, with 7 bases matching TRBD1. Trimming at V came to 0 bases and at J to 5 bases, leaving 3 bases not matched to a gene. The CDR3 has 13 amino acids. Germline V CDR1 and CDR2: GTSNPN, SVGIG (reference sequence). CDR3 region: CAWSVGTVYGYTF. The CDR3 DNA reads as TGTGCCTGGAGTGTAGGGACAGTGTATGGCTACACCTTC.

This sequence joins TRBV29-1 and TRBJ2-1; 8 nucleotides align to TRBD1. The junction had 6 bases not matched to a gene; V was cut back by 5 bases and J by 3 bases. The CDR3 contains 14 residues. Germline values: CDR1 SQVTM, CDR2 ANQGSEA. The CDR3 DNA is TGCAGCGTTAACCAGGGGGCAGGCTACAATGAGCAGTTCTTC. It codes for CSVNQGAGYNEQFF.

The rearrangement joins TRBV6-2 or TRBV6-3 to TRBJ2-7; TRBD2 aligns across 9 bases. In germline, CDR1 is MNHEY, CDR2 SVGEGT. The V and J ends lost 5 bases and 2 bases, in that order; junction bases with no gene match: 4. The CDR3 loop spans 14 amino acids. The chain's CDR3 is CASSPLAGAYEQYF. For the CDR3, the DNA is TGTGCCAGCAGTCCCTTAGCGGGAGCCTACGAGCAGTACTTC.

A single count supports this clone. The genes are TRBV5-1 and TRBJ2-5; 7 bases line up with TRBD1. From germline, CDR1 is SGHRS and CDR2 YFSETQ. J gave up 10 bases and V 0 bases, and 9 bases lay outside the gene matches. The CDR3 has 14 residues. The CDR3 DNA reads TGCGCCAGCAGCTTGGTACCGGGACAGTCCGACCAGTACTTC. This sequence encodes CASSLVPGQSDQYF.

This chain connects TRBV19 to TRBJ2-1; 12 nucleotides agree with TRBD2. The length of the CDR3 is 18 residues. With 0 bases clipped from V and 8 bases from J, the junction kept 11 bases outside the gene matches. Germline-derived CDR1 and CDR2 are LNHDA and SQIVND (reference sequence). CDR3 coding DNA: TGTGCCAGTAGTATAGATCCCCCGGGACTAGCGGGTAGCCATGAGCAGTTCTTC. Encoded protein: CASSIDPPGLAGSHEQFF.

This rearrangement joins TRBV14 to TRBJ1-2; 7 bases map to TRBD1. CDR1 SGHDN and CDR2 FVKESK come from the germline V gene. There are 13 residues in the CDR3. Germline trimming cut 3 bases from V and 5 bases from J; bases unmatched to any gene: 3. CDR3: CASSHTGEYGYTF. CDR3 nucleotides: TGTGCCAGCAGCCACACAGGGGAGTATGGCTACACCTTC.

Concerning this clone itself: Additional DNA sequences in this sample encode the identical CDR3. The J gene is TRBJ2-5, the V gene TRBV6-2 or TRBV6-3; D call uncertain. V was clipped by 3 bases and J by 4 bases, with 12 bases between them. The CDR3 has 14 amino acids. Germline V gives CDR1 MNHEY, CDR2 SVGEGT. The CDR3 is CASSYNPSRETQYF. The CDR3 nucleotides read TGTGCCAGCAGTTATAATCCTAGTAGAGAGACCCAGTACTTC.

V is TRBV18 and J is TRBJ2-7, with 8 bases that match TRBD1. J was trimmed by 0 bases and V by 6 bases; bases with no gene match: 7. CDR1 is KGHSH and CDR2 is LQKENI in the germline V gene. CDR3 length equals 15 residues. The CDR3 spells CASSVGQGISYEQYF. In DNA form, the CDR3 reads TGTGCCAGCTCCGTAGGACAGGGCATCTCCTACGAGCAGTACTTC.

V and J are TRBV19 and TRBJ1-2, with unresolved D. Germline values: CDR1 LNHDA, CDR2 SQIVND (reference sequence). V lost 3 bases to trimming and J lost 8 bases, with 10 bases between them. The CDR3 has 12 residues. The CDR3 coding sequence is TGTGCCAGTAGTATTGGGAGTTCCGGCTACACCTTC. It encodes CASSIGSSGYTF.

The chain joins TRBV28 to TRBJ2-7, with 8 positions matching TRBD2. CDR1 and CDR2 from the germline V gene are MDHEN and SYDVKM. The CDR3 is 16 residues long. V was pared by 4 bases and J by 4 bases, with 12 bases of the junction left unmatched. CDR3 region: CASSSSGFAPGYEQYF. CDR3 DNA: TGTGCCAGCAGTTCTAGCGGGTTCGCCCCGGGATACGAGCAGTACTTC.

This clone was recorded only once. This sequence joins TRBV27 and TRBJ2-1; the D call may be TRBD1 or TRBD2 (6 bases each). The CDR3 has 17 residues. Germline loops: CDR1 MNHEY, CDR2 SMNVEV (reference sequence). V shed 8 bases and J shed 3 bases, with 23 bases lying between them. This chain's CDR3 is CASDPTGAGPYYNEQFF. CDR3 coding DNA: TGTGCCAGCGACCCGACGGGGGCGGGACCATACTACAATGAGCAGTTCTTC.

CDR3 DNA sequence: TGTGCCAGCATCCCGGGAGGGCCCCTCTATGGCTACACCTTC. Its protein product is CASIPGGPLYGYTF. The rearrangement uses TRBV2 and TRBJ1-2; unclear D gene. CDR1 is SNHLY and CDR2 is FYNNEI in the germline V gene. Trimming took off 7 bases at V and 4 bases at J, with 16 bases between the two ends. This CDR3 is 14 amino acids long. Filled out from reference TRBV2 and TRBJ1-2, the complete variable domain reads EPEVTQTPSHQVTQMGQEVILRCVPISNHLYFYWYRQILGQKVEFLVSFYNNEISEKSEIFDDQFSVERPDGSNFTLKIRSTKLEDSAMYFCASIPGGPLYGYTFGSGTRLTVV.

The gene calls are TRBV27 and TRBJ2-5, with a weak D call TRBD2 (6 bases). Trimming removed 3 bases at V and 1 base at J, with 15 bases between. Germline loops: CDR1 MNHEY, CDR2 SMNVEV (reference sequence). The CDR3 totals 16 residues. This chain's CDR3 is CASSLEGPGPQETQYF. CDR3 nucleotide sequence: TGTGCCAGCAGTTTGGAGGGTCCGGGCCCCCAAGAGACCCAGTACTTC.

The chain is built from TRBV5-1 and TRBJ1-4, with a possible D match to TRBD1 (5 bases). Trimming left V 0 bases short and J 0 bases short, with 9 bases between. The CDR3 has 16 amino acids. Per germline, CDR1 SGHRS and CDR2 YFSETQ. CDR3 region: CASSLGIRATNEKLFF. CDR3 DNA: TGCGCCAGCAGCTTGGGGATCAGGGCAACTAATGAAAAACTGTTTTTT. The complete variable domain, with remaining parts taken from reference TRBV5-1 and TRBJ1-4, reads KAGVTQTPRYLIKTRGQQVTLSCSPISGHRSVSWYQQTPGQGLQFLFEYFSETQRNKGNFPGRFSGRQFSNSRSEMNVSTLELGDSALYLCASSLGIRATNEKLFFGSGTQLSVL.